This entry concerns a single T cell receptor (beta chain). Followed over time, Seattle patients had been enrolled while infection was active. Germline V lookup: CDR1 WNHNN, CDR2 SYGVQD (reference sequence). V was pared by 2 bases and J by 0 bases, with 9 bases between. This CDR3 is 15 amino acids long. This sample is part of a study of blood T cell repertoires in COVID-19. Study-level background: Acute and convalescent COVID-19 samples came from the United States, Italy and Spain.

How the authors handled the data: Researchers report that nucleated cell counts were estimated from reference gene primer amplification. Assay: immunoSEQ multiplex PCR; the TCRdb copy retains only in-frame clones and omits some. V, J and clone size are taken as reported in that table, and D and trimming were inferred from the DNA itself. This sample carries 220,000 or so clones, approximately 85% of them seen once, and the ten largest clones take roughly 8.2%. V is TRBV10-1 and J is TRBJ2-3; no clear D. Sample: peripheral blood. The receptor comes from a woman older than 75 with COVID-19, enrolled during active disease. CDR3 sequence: CASSETTTSTDTQYF. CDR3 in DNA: TGCGCCAGCAGTGAGACCACCACTAGCACAGATACGCAGTATTTT.